This T cell receptor beta chain emerged from a study of blood T cell repertoires in COVID-19. Study-level background: Sources were T cells, B-cell-depleted T cells, or PBMCs; the material itself was cDNA or gDNA.

The study recruited people aged about 18 to 90 years across under 25 US areas. Assay used: immunoSEQ multiplex PCR; TCRdb lists only in-frame clones, some missing. Counted here are fewer than 250,000 clones, over 80% occurring once; the ten biggest clones make up about 4%. The CDR3 has 16 residues. Germline V lookup: CDR1 MNHNS, CDR2 SASEGT. Trimming took 4 bases from V and 6 from J; bases not matched to a gene: 8. V usage is TRBV6-1 and J usage is TRBJ2-3; 12 bases are a match to TRBD2. The sequence came from a woman in her twenties or thirties who had been exposed to COVID-19. The sample was PBMCs or T cells enriched from blood (not recorded which). The CDR3: CASSGPTSGSVDTQYF. CDR3 nucleotide sequence: TGTGCCAGCAGTGGACCGACTAGCGGGAGCGTGGATACGCAGTATTTT.